The 3 T cell receptor beta chains reported below all come from one sample, sequenced in a study of T cell responses to AZD1222 COVID-19 vaccine (TCRdb year 2021). Library generation was performed with the immunoSEQ multiplex PCR assay. Sourced from immuneACCESS, this table was stored by TCRdb with only in-frame sequences that have V and J called. A share of the clones is absent; for the studies checked, an unresolved V gene accounts for under half, and the remainder has no known explanation. The sample yields about 200,000 clones; approximately 93% were counted once. The ten biggest clones cover approximately 3.7% of the sample. The time point label corresponds to: about 28 days (+/-7) after the second vaccine dose. This specimen consisted of peripheral blood, obtained 28 days after the second AZD1222 dose. The receptor source for this set is an adult who received the AZD1222 COVID-19 vaccine.

V and J are TRBV28 and TRBJ2-1; tentative D call: TRBD2 (6 bases). CDR1 MDHEN and CDR2 SYDVKM come from the germline V gene. This CDR3 has 13 amino acids. V was pared by 8 bases and J by 1 base, with 9 bases between. The CDR3 is CASGTVSYNEQFF. Written as DNA, the CDR3 is TGTGCCAGCGGGACTGTTTCCTACAATGAGCAGTTCTTC.

The genes are TRBV19 and TRBJ1-5, with D possibly being TRBD1 (6 bases). Per the germline V gene, CDR1 is LNHDA and CDR2 is SQIVND (reference sequence). V lost 2 bases, J lost 0 bases, and 11 bases lay in between. The CDR3 has 16 residues. The CDR3 DNA reads TGTGCCAGTAGTATAAGGGACACGGTTAGCAATCAGCCCCAGCATTTT. Translation: CASSIRDTVSNQPQHF. Complete variable domain (other parts from reference TRBV19 and TRBJ1-5): DGGITQSPKYLFRKEGQNVTLSCEQNLNHDAMYWYRQDPGQGLRLIYYSQIVNDFQKGDIAEGYSVSREKKESFPLTVTSAQKNPTAFYLCASSIRDTVSNQPQHFGDGTRLSIL.

The V gene is TRBV10-1, the J gene TRBJ2-2; 7 nucleotides line up with TRBD1. Germline CDR1 is WNHNN and CDR2 is SYGVQD (reference sequence). The CDR3 runs 14 residues. The V and J ends lost 5 bases and 1 base, in that order; junction bases with no gene match: 1. This chain's CDR3 is CASSRDRNTGELFF. The CDR3 nucleotides read TGCGCCAGCAGTCGGGACAGGAACACCGGGGAGCTGTTTTTT.